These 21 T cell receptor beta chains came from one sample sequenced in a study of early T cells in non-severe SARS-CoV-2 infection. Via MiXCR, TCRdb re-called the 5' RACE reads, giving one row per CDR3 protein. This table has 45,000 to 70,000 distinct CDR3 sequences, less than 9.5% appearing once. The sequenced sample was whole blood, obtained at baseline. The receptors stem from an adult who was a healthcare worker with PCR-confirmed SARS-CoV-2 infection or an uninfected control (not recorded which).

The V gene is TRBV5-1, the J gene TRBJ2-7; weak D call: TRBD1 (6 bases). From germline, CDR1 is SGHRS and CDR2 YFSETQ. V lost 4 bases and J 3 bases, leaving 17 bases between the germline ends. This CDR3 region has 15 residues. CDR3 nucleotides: TGCGCCAGCAGCCCAGGGGCCGCGGACCACTACGAGCAGTACTTC. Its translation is CASSPGAADHYEQYF.

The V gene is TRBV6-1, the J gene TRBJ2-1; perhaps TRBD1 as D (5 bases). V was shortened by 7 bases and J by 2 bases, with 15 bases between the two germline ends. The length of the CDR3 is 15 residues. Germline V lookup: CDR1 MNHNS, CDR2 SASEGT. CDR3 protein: CASILNRPTYNEQFF. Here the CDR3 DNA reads TGTGCCAGCATTCTCAACAGGCCCACCTACAATGAGCAGTTCTTC.

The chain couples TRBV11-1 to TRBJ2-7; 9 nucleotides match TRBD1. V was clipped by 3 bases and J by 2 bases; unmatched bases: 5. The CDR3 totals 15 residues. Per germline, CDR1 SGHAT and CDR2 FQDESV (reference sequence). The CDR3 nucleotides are TGTGCCAGCAGCTTGGCGGGACAGGGTCCCTACGAGCAGTACTTC. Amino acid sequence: CASSLAGQGPYEQYF.

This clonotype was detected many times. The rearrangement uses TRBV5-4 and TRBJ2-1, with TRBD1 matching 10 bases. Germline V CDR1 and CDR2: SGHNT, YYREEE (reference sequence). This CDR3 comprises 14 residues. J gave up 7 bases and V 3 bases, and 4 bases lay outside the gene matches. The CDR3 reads CASSSRQGANEQFF. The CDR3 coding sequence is TGTGCCAGCAGCTCCAGACAGGGGGCTAATGAGCAGTTCTTC.

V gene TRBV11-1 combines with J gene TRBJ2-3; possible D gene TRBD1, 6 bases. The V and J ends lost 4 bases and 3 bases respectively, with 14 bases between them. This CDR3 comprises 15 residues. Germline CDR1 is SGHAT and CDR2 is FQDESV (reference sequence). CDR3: CASSYYREGTDTQYF. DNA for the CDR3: TGTGCCAGCAGCTACTACAGGGAAGGGACAGATACGCAGTATTTT.

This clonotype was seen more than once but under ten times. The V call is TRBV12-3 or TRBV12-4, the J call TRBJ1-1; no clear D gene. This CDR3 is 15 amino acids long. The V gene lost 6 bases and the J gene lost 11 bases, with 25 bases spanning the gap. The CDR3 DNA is TGTGCCAGCAGGCCAACTGGATCCTCCGCGGGGTGGGCTTTCTTT. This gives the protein CASRPTGSSAGWAFF.

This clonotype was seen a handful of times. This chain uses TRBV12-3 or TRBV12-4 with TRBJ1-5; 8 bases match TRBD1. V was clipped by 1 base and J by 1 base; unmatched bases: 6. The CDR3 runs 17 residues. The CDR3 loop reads CASSLVWTGRSNQPQHF. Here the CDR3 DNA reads TGTGCCAGCAGTTTAGTGTGGACAGGGAGGAGCAATCAGCCCCAGCATTTT.

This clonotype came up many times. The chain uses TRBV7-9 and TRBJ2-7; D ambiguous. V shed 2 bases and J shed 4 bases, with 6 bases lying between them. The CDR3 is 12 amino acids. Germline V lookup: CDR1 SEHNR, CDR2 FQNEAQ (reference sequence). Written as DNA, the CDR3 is TGTGCCAGCAGCTTATCGCAGTACGAGCAGTACTTC. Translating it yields CASSLSQYEQYF.

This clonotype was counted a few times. The CDR3: CASSQNTGELFF. The CDR3 bases are TGTGCCAGCAGCCAGAACACCGGGGAGCTGTTTTTT. The genes are TRBV4-2 and TRBJ2-2; D is unclear. This CDR3 region has 12 residues. With 3 bases removed from V and 1 base from J, the gap between germline ends came to 0 bases. In germline, CDR1 is LGHNA, CDR2 YNFKEQ.

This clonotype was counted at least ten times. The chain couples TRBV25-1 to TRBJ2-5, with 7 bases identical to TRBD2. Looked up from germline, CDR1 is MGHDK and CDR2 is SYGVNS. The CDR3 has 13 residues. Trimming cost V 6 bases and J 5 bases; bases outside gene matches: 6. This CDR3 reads CASSPAGLETQYF. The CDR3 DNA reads TGTGCCAGCAGCCCAGCGGGACTGGAGACCCAGTACTTC. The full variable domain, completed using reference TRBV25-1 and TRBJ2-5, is EADIYQTPRYLVIGTGKKITLECSQTMGHDKMYWYQQDPGMELHLIHYSYGVNSTEKGDLSSESTVSRIRTEHFPLTLESARPSHTSQYLCASSPAGLETQYFGPGTRLLVL.

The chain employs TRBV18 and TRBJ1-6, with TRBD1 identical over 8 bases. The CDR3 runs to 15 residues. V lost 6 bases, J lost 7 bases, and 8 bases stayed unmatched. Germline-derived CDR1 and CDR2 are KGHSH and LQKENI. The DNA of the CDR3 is TGTGCCAGCTCGCTTGGACAGGGCGGGAATTCACCCCTCCACTTT. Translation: CASSLGQGGNSPLHF.

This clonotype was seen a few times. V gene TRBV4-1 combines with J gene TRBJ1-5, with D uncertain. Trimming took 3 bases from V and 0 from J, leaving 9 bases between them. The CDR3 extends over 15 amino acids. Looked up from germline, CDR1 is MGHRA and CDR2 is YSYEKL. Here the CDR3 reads CASSHWVDSNQPQHF. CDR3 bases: TGCGCCAGCAGCCACTGGGTAGATAGCAATCAGCCCCAGCATTTT.

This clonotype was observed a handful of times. For the CDR3, the DNA is TGTGCCAGCACCGCTCGCCGGGACAGTTTCTACGAGCAGTACTTC. Amino acids: CASTARRDSFYEQYF. The chain carries TRBV27 and TRBJ2-7; 7 positions agree with TRBD1. CDR3 length equals 15 residues. With 7 bases clipped from V and 3 bases from J, the junction kept 12 bases outside the gene matches. From germline, CDR1 is MNHEY and CDR2 SMNVEV (reference sequence).

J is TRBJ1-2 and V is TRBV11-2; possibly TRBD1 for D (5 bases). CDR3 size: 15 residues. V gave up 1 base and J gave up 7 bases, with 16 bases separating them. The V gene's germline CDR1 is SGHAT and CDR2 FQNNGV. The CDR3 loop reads CASSLVTPPGLGYTF. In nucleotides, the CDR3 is TGTGCCAGCAGCTTAGTTACCCCCCCAGGGCTTGGCTACACCTTC.

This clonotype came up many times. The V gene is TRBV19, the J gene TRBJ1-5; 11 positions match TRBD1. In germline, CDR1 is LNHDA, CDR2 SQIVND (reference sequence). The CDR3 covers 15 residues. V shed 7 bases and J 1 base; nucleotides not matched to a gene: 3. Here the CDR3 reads CASTGTGGSNQPQHF. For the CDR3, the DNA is TGTGCCAGTACCGGGACAGGGGGGAGCAATCAGCCCCAGCATTTT.

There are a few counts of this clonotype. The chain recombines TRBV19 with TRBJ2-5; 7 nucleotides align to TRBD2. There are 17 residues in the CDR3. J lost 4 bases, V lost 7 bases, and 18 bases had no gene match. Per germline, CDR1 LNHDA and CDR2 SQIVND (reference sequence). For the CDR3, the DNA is TGTGCCAGTACCACCCGCGGGGGACGTCCAGAGTCAGAGACCCAGTACTTC. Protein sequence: CASTTRGGRPESETQYF.

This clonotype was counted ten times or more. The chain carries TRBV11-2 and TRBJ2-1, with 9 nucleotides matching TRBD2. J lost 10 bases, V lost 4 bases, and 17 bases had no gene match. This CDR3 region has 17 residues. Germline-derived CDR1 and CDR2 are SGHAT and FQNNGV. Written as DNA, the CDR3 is TGTGCCAGCAGCTCTCTTGCGCGGGAGGGCCCTTACATGGAGCAGTTCTTC. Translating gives CASSSLAREGPYMEQFF. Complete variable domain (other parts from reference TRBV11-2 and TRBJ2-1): EAGVAQSPRYKIIEKRQSVAFWCNPISGHATLYWYQQILGQGPKLLIQFQNNGVVDDSQLPKDRFSAERLKGVDSTLKIQPAKLEDSAVYLCASSSLAREGPYMEQFFGPGTRLTVL.

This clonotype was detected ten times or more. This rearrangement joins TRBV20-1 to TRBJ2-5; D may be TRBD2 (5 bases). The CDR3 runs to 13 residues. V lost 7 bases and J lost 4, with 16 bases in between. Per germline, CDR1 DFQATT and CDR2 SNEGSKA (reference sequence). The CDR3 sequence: CSGNGVQIETQYF. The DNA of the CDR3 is TGCAGTGGCAACGGGGTCCAGATAGAGACCCAGTACTTC.

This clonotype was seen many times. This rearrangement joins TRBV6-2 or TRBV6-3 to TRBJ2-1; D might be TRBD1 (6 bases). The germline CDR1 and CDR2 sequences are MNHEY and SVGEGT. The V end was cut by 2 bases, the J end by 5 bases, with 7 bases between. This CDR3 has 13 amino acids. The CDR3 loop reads CASSYRDNNEQFF. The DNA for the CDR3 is TGTGCCAGCAGTTACCGGGACAACAATGAGCAGTTCTTC.

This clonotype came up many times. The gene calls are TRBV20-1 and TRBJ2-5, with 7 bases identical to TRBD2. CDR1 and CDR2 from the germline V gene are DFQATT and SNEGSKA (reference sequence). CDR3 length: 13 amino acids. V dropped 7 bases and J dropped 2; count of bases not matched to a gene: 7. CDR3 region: CSGKAGPQETQYF. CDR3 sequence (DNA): TGCAGTGGTAAAGCGGGACCTCAAGAGACCCAGTACTTC.

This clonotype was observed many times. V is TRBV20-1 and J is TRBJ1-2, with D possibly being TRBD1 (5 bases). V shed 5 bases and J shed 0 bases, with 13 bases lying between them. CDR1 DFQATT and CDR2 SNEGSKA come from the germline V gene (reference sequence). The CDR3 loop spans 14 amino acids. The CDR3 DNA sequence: TGCAGTGCTTCTGGACGGACAACTAACTATGGCTACACCTTC. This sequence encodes CSASGRTTNYGYTF.